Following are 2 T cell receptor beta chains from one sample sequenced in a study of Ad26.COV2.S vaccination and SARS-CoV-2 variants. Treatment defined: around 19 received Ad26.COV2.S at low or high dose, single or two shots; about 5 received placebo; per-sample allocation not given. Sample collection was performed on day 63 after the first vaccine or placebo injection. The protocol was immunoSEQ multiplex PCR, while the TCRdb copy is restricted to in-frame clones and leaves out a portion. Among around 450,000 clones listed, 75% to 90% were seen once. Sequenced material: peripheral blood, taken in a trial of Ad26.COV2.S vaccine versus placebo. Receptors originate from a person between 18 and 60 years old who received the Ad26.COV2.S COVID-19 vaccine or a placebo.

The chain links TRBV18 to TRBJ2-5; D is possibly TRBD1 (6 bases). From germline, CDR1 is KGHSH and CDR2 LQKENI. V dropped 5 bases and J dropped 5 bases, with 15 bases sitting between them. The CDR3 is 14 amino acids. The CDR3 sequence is CASSRGHTGETQYF. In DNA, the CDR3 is TGTGCCAGCTCAAGGGGACACACTGGGGAGACCCAGTACTTC.

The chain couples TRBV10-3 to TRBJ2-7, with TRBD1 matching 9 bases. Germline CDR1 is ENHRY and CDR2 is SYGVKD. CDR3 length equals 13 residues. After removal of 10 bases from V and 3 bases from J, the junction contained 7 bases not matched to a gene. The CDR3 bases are TGTGCCACCTCCGGGACAGGGAGCTACGAGCAGTACTTC. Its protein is CATSGTGSYEQYF.